Below, 9 T cell receptor beta chains from the same sample are listed, as sequenced in a study of spatial heterogeneity in lung cancer. TCRdb recomputed calls from the 5' RACE reads with MiXCR, one row per CDR3 protein. The table has tens of thousands of distinct CDR3 sequences, approximately 12% seen once. Sample time point: sample taken at primary tumor resection. Whole RNA from tumor, nontumor lung or frozen PBMC was sequenced unsorted. The sample was PBMCs, taken at surgery. The receptor set was obtained from a male donor with early-stage non-small cell lung cancer.

The sample holds a few counts of this clonotype. The genes are TRBV3-1 and TRBJ2-2; 12 bases are shared with TRBD2. The CDR3 covers 17 residues. CDR1 LGHDT and CDR2 YNNKEL come from the germline V gene (reference sequence). J lost 4 bases, V lost 1 base, and 4 bases had no gene match. The CDR3, as DNA: TGTGCCAGCAGCCAAGCTAGACTAGCGGGAGCCACCGGGGAGCTGTTTTTT. It encodes CASSQARLAGATGELFF.

This chain connects TRBV11-2 to TRBJ2-3, with 8 bases fitting TRBD1. CDR3 size: 17 residues. Germline values: CDR1 SGHAT, CDR2 FQNNGV. J gave up 3 bases and V 0 bases, and 8 bases lay outside the gene matches. Here the CDR3 DNA reads TGTGCCAGCAGCTTAGATAGGACAGGGACGGGAACAGATACGCAGTATTTT. It is translated as CASSLDRTGTGTDTQYF.

V gene TRBV5-8 combines with J gene TRBJ1-2, with 9 bases identical to TRBD1. The CDR3 has 14 amino acids. Trimming removed 4 bases from V and 6 bases from J; junction bases left unmatched: 7. Germline CDR1 and CDR2: SGHTS and YDEGEE. CDR3 residues: CASSPGTGRDGYTF. CDR3 DNA: TGTGCCAGCAGCCCCGGGACAGGGAGGGATGGCTACACCTTC.

There are many counts of this clonotype. The gene calls are TRBV6-4 and TRBJ2-3; D may match TRBD1 or TRBD2 (6 bases each). This CDR3 has 17 residues. The germline gives CDR1 MRHNA, CDR2 SNTAGT. Trimming left V 0 bases short and J 5 bases short, with 18 bases between. The CDR3 region has the DNA TGTGCCAGCAGTGACTCAAGCGGAGGGGGTTCCGTAGATACGCAGTATTTT. It is translated as CASSDSSGGGSVDTQYF.

There are a few counts of this clonotype. V gene TRBV23-1 combines with J gene TRBJ2-7; no clear D gene. TRBV23-1 is an open reading frame, and its role is uncertain. V was trimmed by 3 bases and J by 3 bases, leaving 15 bases between them. The CDR3 sequence is 15 residues long. The CDR3 nucleotides read TGCGCCAGCAGTCACGCAGTCATAGAACGCTACGAGCAGTACTTC. Translated: CASSHAVIERYEQYF.

This clonotype was found a few times. The genes are TRBV12-3 or TRBV12-4 and TRBJ2-7; TRBD2 is a possible D gene (5 bases). V shed 5 bases and J shed 4 bases, with 15 bases lying between them. CDR3 length equals 14 residues. The CDR3 DNA follows: TGTGCCAGCAGTCCTATAAGGGAGAAGTACGAGCAGTACTTC. The encoded protein is CASSPIREKYEQYF.

The J gene is TRBJ1-1, the V gene TRBV7-8; D uncertain. Germline V gene data show CDR1 as SGHVS and CDR2 as FQNEAQ. The CDR3 contains 12 residues. Trimming pared 4 bases from V and 5 bases from J, leaving 8 bases between. CDR3 loop: CASSWGNTEAFF. CDR3 coding DNA: TGTGCCAGCAGCTGGGGTAATACTGAAGCTTTCTTT.

The chain couples TRBV19 to TRBJ1-5; 10 positions match TRBD1. V was clipped by 5 bases and J by 5 bases; unmatched bases: 9. The CDR3 spans 16 residues. Germline loops: CDR1 LNHDA, CDR2 SQIVND (reference sequence). CDR3 sequence: CASSVTGGESYQPQHF. CDR3 coding DNA: TGTGCCAGTAGTGTGACAGGGGGCGAGTCGTATCAGCCCCAGCATTTT.

In this sample, this clonotype turned up a few times. V is TRBV13 and J is TRBJ1-1; D uncertain. The CDR3 spans 12 residues. Per germline, CDR1 PRHDT and CDR2 FYEKMQ (reference sequence). V shed 5 bases and J shed 3 bases, with 7 bases lying between them. Written as DNA, the CDR3 is TGTGCCAGCAGCGGGCTGGACACTGAAGCTTTCTTT. This sequence encodes CASSGLDTEAFF.